The present T cell receptor beta chain was sequenced within a study of control samples from healthy donors and cancer patients (dated by TCRdb to 2020 to 2021). As concerns this clone: Its antigen is still unknown. Base qualities are not provided; no much larger clone lies one nucleotide away.

Library preparation employed the immunoSEQ multiplex PCR assay. TCRdb mirrors the immuneACCESS table, restricted to in-frame sequences. Some clones are absent from its copies; in checked studies, under half trace to an unresolved V gene, and the reason for the others is unknown. This sample lists 80,000 or so clones; approximately 94% were detected once. The ten largest make up roughly 6.2% of the sample. Reading from cysteine to phenylalanine, the CDR3 counts 17 amino acids. Just the 51-base CDR3 DNA is kept, in frame starting at base 1. CDR1 SEHNR and CDR2 FQNEAQ were looked up in the germline V gene (reference sequence). Deletion took 2 bases off V and 5 bases off J, with a span of 21 bases between the germline ends.

The receptor's source is a woman in her thirties or forties in good health. Recombination connected TRBV7-9 to TRBJ2-5, and perhaps TRBD1 as D gene, on 5 matching bases. Sequenced input: blood. The CDR3 amino acid sequence is: CASSLSGRGVPGETQYF. The DNA reads as follows: TGTGCCAGCAGCTTATCCGGTAGGGGTGTACCAGGGGAGACCCAGTACTTC.